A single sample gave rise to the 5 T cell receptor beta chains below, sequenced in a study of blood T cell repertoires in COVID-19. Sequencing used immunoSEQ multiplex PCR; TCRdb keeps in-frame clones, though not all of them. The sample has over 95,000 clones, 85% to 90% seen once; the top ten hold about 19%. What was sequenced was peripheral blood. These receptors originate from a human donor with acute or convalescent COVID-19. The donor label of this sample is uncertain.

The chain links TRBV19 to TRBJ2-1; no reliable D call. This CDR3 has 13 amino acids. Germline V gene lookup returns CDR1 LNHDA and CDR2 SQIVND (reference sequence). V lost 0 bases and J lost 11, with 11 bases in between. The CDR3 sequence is CASSIDPVTQQFF. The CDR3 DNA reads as TGTGCCAGTAGTATAGACCCGGTAACTCAGCAGTTCTTC. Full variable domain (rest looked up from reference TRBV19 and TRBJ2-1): DGGITQSPKYLFRKEGQNVTLSCEQNLNHDAMYWYRQDPGQGLRLIYYSQIVNDFQKGDIAEGYSVSREKKESFPLTVTSAQKNPTAFYLCASSIDPVTQQFFGPGTRLTVL.

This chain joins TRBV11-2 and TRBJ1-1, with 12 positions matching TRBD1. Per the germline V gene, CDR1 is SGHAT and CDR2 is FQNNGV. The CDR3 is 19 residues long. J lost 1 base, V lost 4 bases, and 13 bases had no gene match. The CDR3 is CASSSPNGDRGLENTEAFF. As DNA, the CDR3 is TGTGCCAGCAGCTCCCCTAATGGGGACAGGGGGCTCGAGAACACTGAAGCTTTCTTT.

CDR3 in DNA: TGTGCCAGCAGTTCGCGGGGACTGAACACTGAAGCTTTCTTT. This encodes CASSSRGLNTEAFF. The chain has TRBV28 and TRBJ1-1; D might be TRBD1 (5 bases). The germline gives CDR1 MDHEN, CDR2 SYDVKM. The V end was cut by 4 bases, the J end by 0 bases, with 9 bases between. The CDR3 totals 14 residues.

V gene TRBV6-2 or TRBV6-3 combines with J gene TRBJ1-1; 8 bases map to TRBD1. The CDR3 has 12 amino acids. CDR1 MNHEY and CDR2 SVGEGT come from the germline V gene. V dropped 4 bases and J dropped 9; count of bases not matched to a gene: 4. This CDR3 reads CASSSRTGKAFF. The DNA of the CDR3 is TGTGCCAGCAGTTCCCGGACAGGGAAAGCTTTCTTT.

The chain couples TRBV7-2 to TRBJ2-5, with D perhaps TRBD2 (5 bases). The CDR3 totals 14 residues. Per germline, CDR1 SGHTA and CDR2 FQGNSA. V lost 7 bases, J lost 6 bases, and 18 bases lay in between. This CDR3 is CASTTMDGEQTQYF. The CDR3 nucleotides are TGTGCCAGCACCACCATGGACGGGGAGCAGACCCAGTACTTC.